The 4 T cell receptor beta chains below were found in one sample sequenced in a study of PD-1 blockade in classical Hodgkin lymphoma. Clones were sequenced by immunoSEQ multiplex PCR, and TCRdb holds only the in-frame ones, with some missing. Of about 12,000 clones listed, 84% are singletons. Every single patient, without exception, relapsed after autologous stem cell transplantation, and brentuximab vedotin exposure varied. Applied to thawed PBMCs, magnetic negative selection was the method used to isolate CD8+ T cells. Source: CD8+ T cells from blood, taken at baseline. The receptors shown here come from a human donor with classical Hodgkin lymphoma.

V usage is TRBV7-9 and J usage is TRBJ1-3; maybe TRBD1 (6 bases). CDR1 is SEHNR and CDR2 is FQNEAQ in the germline V gene (reference sequence). With 10 bases removed from V and 5 bases from J, the gap between germline ends came to 15 bases. The CDR3 sequence is 13 residues long. CDR3 sequence reads: CATGEDSRNTIYF. The CDR3 coding sequence is TGTGCCACCGGCGAGGACAGCCGAAACACCATATATTTT.

The chain is built from TRBV27 and TRBJ2-1, with D perhaps assigned TRBD1 or TRBD2 (6 bases each). Germline CDR1 MNHEY, CDR2 SMNVEV (reference sequence). CDR3 length equals 14 residues. Trimming removed 5 bases from V and 5 bases from J, with 13 bases in between. CDR3 protein: CASSGRGDHNEQFF. The CDR3 DNA is TGTGCCAGCAGTGGAAGGGGGGATCACAATGAGCAGTTCTTC.

The rearrangement uses TRBV7-9 and TRBJ2-7, with 7 bases fitting TRBD2. The CDR3 runs to 17 residues. V dropped 3 bases and J dropped 0; count of bases not matched to a gene: 11. The germline V gene encodes CDR1 SEHNR and CDR2 FQNEAQ (reference sequence). CDR3 nucleotide sequence: TGTGCCAGCAGCTTGTTCCCAAGCTGGGAGGGCTCCTACGAGCAGTACTTC. Its protein product is CASSLFPSWEGSYEQYF.

The V gene is TRBV30, the J gene TRBJ1-3; no reliable D call. Trimming removed 1 base at V and 7 bases at J, with 2 bases between. The germline V gene has CDR1 GTSNPN and CDR2 SVGIG (reference sequence). The CDR3 has 10 residues. CDR3 in amino acids: CAWSGNTIYF. CDR3 sequence (DNA): TGTGCCTGGAGTGGGAACACCATATATTTT.